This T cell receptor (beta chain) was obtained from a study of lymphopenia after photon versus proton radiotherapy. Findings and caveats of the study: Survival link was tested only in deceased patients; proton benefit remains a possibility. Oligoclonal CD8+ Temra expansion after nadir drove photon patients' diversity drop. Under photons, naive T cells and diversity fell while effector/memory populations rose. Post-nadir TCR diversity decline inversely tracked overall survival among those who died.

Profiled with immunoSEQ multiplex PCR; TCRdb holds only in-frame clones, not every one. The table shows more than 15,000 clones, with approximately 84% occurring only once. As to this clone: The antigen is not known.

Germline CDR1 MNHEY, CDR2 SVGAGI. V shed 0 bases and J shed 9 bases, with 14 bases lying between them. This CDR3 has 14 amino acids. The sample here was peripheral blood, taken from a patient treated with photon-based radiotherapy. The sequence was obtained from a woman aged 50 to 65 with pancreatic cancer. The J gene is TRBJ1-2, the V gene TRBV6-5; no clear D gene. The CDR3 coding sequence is TGTGCCAGCAGTTACTCCCCCTGGCTTTATAGCTACACCTTC. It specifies CASSYSPWLYSYTF.